Given below is one TCR beta chain in context. The data derive from a study of blood T cell repertoires in COVID-19. Study-wide context: There were acute and convalescent COVID-19 samples, and they came from the United States, Italy and Spain. From T cells, B-cell-depleted T cells, or PBMCs came the material, which was cDNA or gDNA.

The V end lost 6 bases, the J end lost 9 bases, and 11 bases lay between the germline ends. In germline, CDR1 is SNHLY, CDR2 FYNNEI. The CDR3 covers 11 residues. Source study methods: Reference gene primers were amplified, and this amplification served to estimate nucleated cell counts. Only in-frame clones appear in the TCRdb table, and some are missing; sequencing was by immunoSEQ multiplex PCR. The DNA gave D and trimming, while V, J and clone size come from that table. The sample includes around 380,000 clones, over 65% seen only once; the top ten take 0.85% to 1.3%. This sequence joins TRBV2 and TRBJ1-1; possible D gene TRBD1, 5 bases. The receptor was derived from a human donor with acute or convalescent COVID-19. The donor label of this sample is uncertain. What was sequenced was peripheral blood. The CDR3 sequence: CASRVTVKAFF. CDR3 nucleotide sequence: TGTGCCAGCAGGGTGACAGTGAAAGCTTTCTTT.